This TCR beta chain was documented in a study of blood T cell repertoires in COVID-19. Looking at the study overall: Acute and convalescent COVID-19 specimens originated in the United States, Italy and Spain. T cells, B-cell-depleted T cells, or PBMCs provided the cDNA or gDNA that served as material.

The authors' processing: Reference gene primers were amplified, and this amplification served to estimate nucleated cell counts. Assay: immunoSEQ multiplex PCR; the TCRdb copy retains only in-frame clones and omits some. From that table come the V and J calls and clone size; the DNA was used to work out D and trimming. This sample has around 260,000 clones, with about 90% found just once. Germline V gene lookup returns CDR1 SGHVS and CDR2 FQNEAQ. The CDR3 length is 21 residues. V was clipped by 4 bases and J by 0 bases, with 30 bases between them. The sequence was collected from a middle-aged woman who had recovered from COVID-19. V usage is TRBV7-8 and J usage is TRBJ1-1, with D possibly matching TRBD1 (6 bases). Sequencing input: peripheral blood. The CDR3 nucleotides are TGTGCCAGCAGCTCTCCCGGGGGGGCGGGAAAGGTCTATATTGTGAACACTGAAGCTTTCTTT. The encoded protein is CASSSPGGAGKVYIVNTEAFF.